This TCR beta chain was sequenced in a study of beta chain features in type 1 diabetes. Study observations and caveats: Although PCR might favor shorter templates, it would do so equally in patients and controls. Moderately but significantly shorter TCRB CDR3s were found in Type 1 diabetes patients in all four CD4+ subsets.

As every portion of the isolated RNA was reverse transcribed, the sequencing read expressed TCRB transcripts. Sequenced by immunoSEQ multiplex PCR; TCRdb stores in-frame clones only, minus some. The table lists around 250,000 clones, 11% to 15% of them singletons. The CDR3 covers 16 residues. Germline V gives CDR1 LNHNV, CDR2 YYDKDF (reference sequence). V trimming: 1 base; J trimming: 10 bases; junction bases outside the gene matches: 10. This clone was detected only a few times. Its antigen is as yet unknown. The TCR was taken from a man aged 30-40 years with type 1 diabetes. The J gene is TRBJ2-1, the V gene TRBV15; 10 positions match TRBD2. The sequenced sample consisted of naive CD4+ T cells from blood. The CDR3 region has the DNA TGTGCCACCAGCAGAGGGGGGGCTAGCGGGAGTCGGGAGCAGTTCTTC. Protein: CATSRGGASGSREQFF.